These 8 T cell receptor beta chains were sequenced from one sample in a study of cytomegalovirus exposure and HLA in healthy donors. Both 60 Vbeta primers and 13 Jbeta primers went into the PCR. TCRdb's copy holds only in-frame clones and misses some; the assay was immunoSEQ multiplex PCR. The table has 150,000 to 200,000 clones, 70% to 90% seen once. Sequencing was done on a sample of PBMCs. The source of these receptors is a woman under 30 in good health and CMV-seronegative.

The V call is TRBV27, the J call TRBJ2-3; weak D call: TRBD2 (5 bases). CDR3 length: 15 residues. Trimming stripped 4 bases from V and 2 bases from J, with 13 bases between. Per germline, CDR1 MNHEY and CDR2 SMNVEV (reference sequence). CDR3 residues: CASSSLASPTDTQYF. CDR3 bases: TGTGCCAGCAGTTCTCTTGCTAGCCCCACAGATACGCAGTATTTT.

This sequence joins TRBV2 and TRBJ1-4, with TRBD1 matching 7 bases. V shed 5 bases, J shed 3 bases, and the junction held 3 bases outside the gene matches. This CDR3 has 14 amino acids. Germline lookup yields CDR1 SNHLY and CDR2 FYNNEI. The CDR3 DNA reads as TGTGCCAGCAGTTACAGGGGTCCTAATGAAAAACTGTTTTTT. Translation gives CASSYRGPNEKLFF.

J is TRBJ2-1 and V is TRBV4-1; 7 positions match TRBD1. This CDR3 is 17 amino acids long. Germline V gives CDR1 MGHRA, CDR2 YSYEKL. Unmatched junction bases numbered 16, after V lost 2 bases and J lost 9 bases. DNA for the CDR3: TGCGCCAGCAGCCAACGTTCTGCGCGACAGGGTTTAGTTGAGCAGTTCTTC. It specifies CASSQRSARQGLVEQFF.

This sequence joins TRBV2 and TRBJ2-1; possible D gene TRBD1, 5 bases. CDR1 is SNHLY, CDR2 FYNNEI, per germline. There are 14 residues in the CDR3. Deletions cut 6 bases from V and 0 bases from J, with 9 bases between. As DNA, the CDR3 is TGTGCCAGCAGATGGACAAGCTCCTACAATGAGCAGTTCTTC. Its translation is CASRWTSSYNEQFF.

CDR3 nucleotides: TGCAGCGTTGCCCGACGGGGATCCTACAATGAGCAGTTCTTC. As protein: CSVARRGSYNEQFF. V usage is TRBV29-1 and J usage is TRBJ2-1, with D possibly being TRBD2 (5 bases). Germline V gene data show CDR1 as SQVTM and CDR2 as ANQGSEA. The length of the CDR3 is 14 residues. Trimming took 4 bases from V and 1 from J, leaving 11 bases between them.

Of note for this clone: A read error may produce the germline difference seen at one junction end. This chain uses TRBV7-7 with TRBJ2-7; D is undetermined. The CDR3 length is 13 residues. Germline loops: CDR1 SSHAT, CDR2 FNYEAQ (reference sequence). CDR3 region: CASSVALDYEQYF. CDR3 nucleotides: TGTGCTAGCAGCGTCGCCCTAGACTACGAGCAGTACTTC.

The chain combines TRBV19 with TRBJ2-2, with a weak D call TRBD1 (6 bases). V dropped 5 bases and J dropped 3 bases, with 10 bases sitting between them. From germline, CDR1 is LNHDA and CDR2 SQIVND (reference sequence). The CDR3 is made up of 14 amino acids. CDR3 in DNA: TGTGCCAGTAGTTCAGGACAGTACACCGGGGAGCTGTTTTTT. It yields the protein CASSSGQYTGELFF.

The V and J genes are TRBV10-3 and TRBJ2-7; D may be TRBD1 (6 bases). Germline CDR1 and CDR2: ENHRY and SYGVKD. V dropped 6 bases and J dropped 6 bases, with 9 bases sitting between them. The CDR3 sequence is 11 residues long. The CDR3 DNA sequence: TGTGCCATCAGGGGACATTCCGAGCAGTACTTC. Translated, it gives CAIRGHSEQYF.